This TCR beta chain stems from a study of T cells in Graves' hyperthyroidism and ophthalmopathy. Overall study findings and caveats: Blood also carried most thyroid clonotypes expanded above 0.001. A model using 13 V-J features told ophthalmopathy apart from stable hyperthyroidism.

This clonotype appeared many times. Its cognate antigen is unknown. The CDR3 sequence is 16 residues long. V lost 2 bases to trimming and J lost 0 bases; unmatched junction nucleotides: 4. CDR1 and CDR2 from the germline V gene are ENHRY and SYGVKD. RNA transcripts served as the template for amplifying TCR beta CDR3 regions. The study used the HTBI primer set for a first-round RT-PCR of the TCR CDR3. Each CDR3 protein is one row after TCRdb ran MiXCR on the multiplex PCR reads. The data hold under 400,000 distinct CDR3 sequences, with around 17% observed a single time. Material for sequencing was blood. The chain combines TRBV10-3 with TRBJ2-7; TRBD1 agrees at 10 bases. This receptor was obtained from a man in his thirties or forties with Graves' hyperthyroidism. DNA of the CDR3: TGTGCCATCAGTGAGGGGACAGGGGCTCCCTCCTACGAGCAGTACTTC. Amino acids: CAISEGTGAPSYEQYF.